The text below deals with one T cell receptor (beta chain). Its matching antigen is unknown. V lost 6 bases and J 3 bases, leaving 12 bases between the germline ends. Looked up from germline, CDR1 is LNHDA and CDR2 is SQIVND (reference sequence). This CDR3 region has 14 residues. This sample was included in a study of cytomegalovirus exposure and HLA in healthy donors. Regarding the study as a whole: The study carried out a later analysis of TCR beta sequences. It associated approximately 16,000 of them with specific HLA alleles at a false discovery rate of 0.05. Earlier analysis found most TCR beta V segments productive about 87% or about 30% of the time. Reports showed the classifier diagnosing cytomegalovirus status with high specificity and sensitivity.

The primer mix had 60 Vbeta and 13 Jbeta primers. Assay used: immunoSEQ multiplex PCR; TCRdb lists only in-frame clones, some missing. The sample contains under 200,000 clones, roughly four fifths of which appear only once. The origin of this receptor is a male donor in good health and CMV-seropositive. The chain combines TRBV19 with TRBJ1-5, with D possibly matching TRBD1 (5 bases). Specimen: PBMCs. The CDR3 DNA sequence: TGTGCCAGTAGCGCCCAGACAGTCAATCAGCCCCAGCATTTT. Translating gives CASSAQTVNQPQHF.